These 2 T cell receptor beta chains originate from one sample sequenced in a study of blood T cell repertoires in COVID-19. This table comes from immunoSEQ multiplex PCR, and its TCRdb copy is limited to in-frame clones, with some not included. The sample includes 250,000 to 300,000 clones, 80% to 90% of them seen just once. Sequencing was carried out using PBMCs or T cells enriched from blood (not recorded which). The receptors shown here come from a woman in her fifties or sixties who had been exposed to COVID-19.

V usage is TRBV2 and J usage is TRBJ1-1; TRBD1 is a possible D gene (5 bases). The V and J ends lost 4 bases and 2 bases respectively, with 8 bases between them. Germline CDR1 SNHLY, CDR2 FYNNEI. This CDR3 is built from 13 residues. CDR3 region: CASSGQHNTEAFF. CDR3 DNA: TGTGCCAGCAGTGGACAGCACAACACTGAAGCTTTCTTT.

The CDR3 is CASSLDRASPLHF. In DNA form, the CDR3 reads TGTGCCAGCAGCTTGGACAGGGCTTCACCCCTCCACTTT. The V call is TRBV7-3, the J call TRBJ1-6, with 8 bases identical to TRBD1. This CDR3 spans 13 amino acids. Trimming took 3 bases from V and 9 from J; bases not matched to a gene: 1. Germline loops: CDR1 SGHTA, CDR2 FQGTGA. Looking up the rest from reference TRBV7-3 and TRBJ1-6 gives the full variable domain: GAGVSQTPSNKVTEKGKYVELRCDPISGHTALYWYRQSLGQGPEFLIYFQGTGAADDSGLPNDRFFAVRPEGSVSTLKIQRTERGDSAVYLCASSLDRASPLHFGNGTRLTVT.